The present TCR beta chain was sequenced within a study of CD8+CD57+ T cells in acquired aplastic anemia. Overall study results and limits: In common between the patients and the controls were more than 25 CD8+ CDR3 sequences.

For CDR3 and TCR beta VDJ profiling, genomic DNA was the template used. Each CDR3 protein gets one entry after TCRdb re-called the reads with MiXCR. Among around 400,000 distinct CDR3 sequences, 55% to 70% were seen once, and the ten largest hold 4%. About this clonotype: The antigen remains unidentified.

The source material was sorted CD4+, CD8+, or CD8+CD57+ T cells (not recorded which) from PBMCs. The TCR sequence derives from a human donor in good health, serving as a control.

Here the CDR3 reads CASSDGTGGFEKLFF. Written as DNA, the CDR3 is TGTGCCAGCAGTGACGGGACAGGGGGCTTTGAAAAACTGTTTTTT. The rearrangement links TRBV9 to TRBJ1-4; 12 nucleotides align to TRBD1. Germline CDR1 is SGDLS and CDR2 is YYNGEE. The ends lost 5 bases at V and 7 bases at J; junction bases unmatched: 6. The CDR3 is 15 residues long.